This T cell receptor beta chain derives from a study of CD8+CD57+ T cells in acquired aplastic anemia. About the research overall: Sorted CD4+ and CD8+ cell DNA averaged around 3.3 ug.

Regarding the study as a whole: A significant difference in CD8+ Simpson's diversity between patients and controls was not found. Shared by patients and controls, around 27 CD8+ CDR3s were abundant in patients.

CDR3 length: 17 amino acids. Germline-derived CDR1 and CDR2 are KGHDR and SFDVKD. The trim removed 7 bases at V and 1 base at J, leaving 6 bases unmatched. This clonotype was observed many times. What it binds is not known. Genomic DNA served as template for TCR beta VDJ and CDR3 profiling. TCRdb recomputed calls from the reads with MiXCR, one row per CDR3 protein. The table has about 220,000 distinct CDR3 sequences, about 37% seen once. The TCR comes from a human donor in good health, serving as a control. The chain uses TRBV24-1 and TRBJ2-6; 10 positions match TRBD1. The specimen was sorted CD4+, CD8+, or CD8+CD57+ T cells (not recorded which) from PBMCs. For the CDR3, the DNA is TGTGCCACCAGACCGGGACAGGGGCAGTCTGGGGCCAACGTCCTGACTTTC. This encodes CATRPGQGQSGANVLTF.